What follows describes a single T cell receptor beta chain. Its antigen is not identified. The CDR3 consists of 15 residues. Germline CDR1 reads SGHTS; CDR2 reads YDEGEE. Losses at the gene ends were 7 bases for V and 6 bases for J; bases not matched to a gene: 12. Samples came from healthy bone marrow donors. Whereas donors were nominally healthy upon sampling, unrecorded immune exposures were probable. This sample was included in a study of cytomegalovirus exposure and HLA in healthy donors. About the research overall: From donors who were HLA-typed, an early data release held 81 million or so unique TCRs.

PCR involved 60 Vbeta and 13 Jbeta primers. Assay: immunoSEQ multiplex PCR; the TCRdb copy retains only in-frame clones and omits some. The table has more than 150,000 clones, over 70% seen once. Regarding the study as a whole: Earlier analysis looked at TCR beta V segments, and most were productive about 87% or about 30% of the time.

What was sequenced was PBMCs. The TCR comes from a woman aged 40 to 50 in good health and CMV-seropositive. V gene TRBV5-8 combines with J gene TRBJ2-1; 8 bases are a match to TRBD2. CDR3 amino acids: CASLLSGGPSNEQFF. The DNA of the CDR3 is TGTGCCAGCCTCTTAAGCGGGGGCCCCTCCAATGAGCAGTTCTTC. Full variable domain (missing parts from reference TRBV5-8 and TRBJ2-1): EAGVTQSPTHLIKTRGQQATLRCSPISGHTSVYWYQQALGLGLQFLLWYDEGEERNRGNFPPRFSGRQFPNYSSELNVNALELEDSALYLCASLLSGGPSNEQFFGPGTRLTVL.